These T cell receptor beta chains were read from a single sample in a study of blood T cell repertoires in COVID-19. Sequencing was performed with immunoSEQ multiplex PCR; in TCRdb, only in-frame clones are kept and a portion is missing. Here the sample spans around 260,000 clones, under 90% being singletons. The source material was PBMCs or T cells enriched from blood (not recorded which). These receptors were obtained from a man younger than 45 with acute COVID-19. CDR3s include the opening cysteine and the closing phenylalanine or tryptophan. Each record gives: V gene, clone size, D gene, J gene, CDR3 DNA, CDR3 protein. D genes are given only for firm matches. The listing skips clone size in some rows; elsewhere it reads once, few, many or a size class.

>TRBV5-1|once|-|TRBJ2-5
TGTGCCAGCAGCTTGGCATTGGGGAGAGAGACCCAGTACTTC
CASSLALGRETQYF
>TRBV5-1|-|TRBD1|TRBJ2-5
TGCGCCAGCAGCTTGGCGAGGGGGCGGGAGACCCAGTACTTC
CASSLARGRETQYF
>TRBV7-9|-|TRBD2|TRBJ2-3
TGTGCCAGCAGCTTAGGGACTAGCGGGGACACAGATACGCAGTATTTT
CASSLGTSGDTDTQYF
>TRBV2|-|-|TRBJ2-2
TGTGCCAGCAGCCGACAGCCGAACACCGGGGAGCTGTTTTTT
CASSRQPNTGELFF
>TRBV2|-|-|TRBJ2-3
TGTGCCAGCTCTCGGGCGGGGGCCACCCCAGATACGCAGTATTTT
CASSRAGATPDTQYF
>TRBV28|-|-|TRBJ2-1
TGTGCCAGCAGTTTGTCAGGGCGCCACAATGAGCAGTTCTTC
CASSLSGRHNEQFF
>TRBV29-1|-|TRBD1|TRBJ2-5
TGCAGCGTTGAAGGACAGGGGTTTGAGACCCAGTACTTC
CSVEGQGFETQYF
>TRBV5-1|few|TRBD2|TRBJ2-3
TGCGCCAGCAGCACCGGGACTAGCGGCGAAGATACGCAGTATTTT
CASSTGTSGEDTQYF
>TRBV5-1|-|TRBD1|TRBJ2-1
TGCGCCAGCAGCTGGGCCCCCGGGACAGGGACGGCCAATGAGCAGTTCTTC
CASSWAPGTGTANEQFF
>TRBV19|-|-|TRBJ2-1
TGTGCCAGTCGACCAAGAGGGGGCTCCTACAATGAGCAGTTCTTC
CASRPRGGSYNEQFF
>TRBV7-9|-|TRBD1|TRBJ2-4
TGTGCCAGCAGCTTGGCAGGGGGCAACATTCAGTACTTC
CASSLAGGNIQYF
>TRBV28|-|-|TRBJ2-5
TGTGCCAGCAGCCGAGCCCCCGAGACCCAGTACTTC
CASSRAPETQYF
>TRBV6-5|-|-|TRBJ1-2
TGTGCCAGCAGTTACTCGAAGGGGAACTATGGCTACACCTTC
CASSYSKGNYGYTF
>TRBV24-1|-|-|TRBJ2-2
TGTGCCACCAGTGATTTTAAGGGGCTGGGGACAACCAACACCGGGGAGCTGTTTTTT
CATSDFKGLGTTNTGELFF
>TRBV28|once|TRBD2|TRBJ2-5
TGTGCCAGCAGTTTTAGCGCAGCGGGACCTGTAGAGACCCAGTACTTC
CASSFSAAGPVETQYF
>TRBV19|-|-|TRBJ1-4
TGTGCCAGTAGTCCGGGTTCGGACATAAATGAAAAACTGTTTTTT
CASSPGSDINEKLFF
>TRBV5-1|once|TRBD1|TRBJ2-3
TGTGCCAGCAGCCCGGACAGGACGACTAGCACAGATACGCAGTATTTT
CASSPDRTTSTDTQYF
>TRBV6-2/TRBV6-3|once|-|TRBJ2-1
TGTGCCAGCAGTTTATCATTCGGGGATGAGCAGTTCTTC
CASSLSFGDEQFF
>TRBV7-9|-|-|TRBJ2-3
TGTGCCAGCAGCTTAGGAGACAGCTTAGGAAATACGCAGTATTTT
CASSLGDSLGNTQYF
>TRBV28|-|TRBD2|TRBJ2-1
TGTGCCAGCAGCCTTAGCGGGACCTACAATGAGCAGTTCTTC
CASSLSGTYNEQFF
>TRBV15|-|TRBD2|TRBJ2-1
TGTGCCACCAGCAGGGAGGTATTTGGGACTAGCGGGAGCGCCCGTCTTAGGAGGCAGTTCTTC
CATSREVFGTSGSARLRRQFF
>TRBV7-2|-|TRBD2|TRBJ2-3
TGTGCCAGCAGCCCATCCTCGGGGAGGGGCGAAGCGCGGCAGTATTTT
CASSPSSGRGEARQYF
>TRBV5-1|-|-|TRBJ1-3
TGCGCCAGCAGCCGTTCCGGGAACTCTGGAAACACCATATATTTT
CASSRSGNSGNTIYF
>TRBV6-2/TRBV6-3|-|-|TRBJ1-4
TGTGCCAGCAGTTACTCGAGGGTCGGTAATTCAGGGGCGGTAACGAAAACACTGTTTTTT
CASSYSRVGNSGAVTKTLFF
>TRBV7-3|-|TRBD2|TRBJ2-1
TGTGCCAGCAGCCCAAGGGGGGCTAGCGGGAGGTCTGGGCAGTTCTTC
CASSPRGASGRSGQFF
>TRBV29-1|-|-|TRBJ2-3
TGCAGCGTTCCGCAGCGGGCGGGACGAGTCACAGATACGCAGTATTTT
CSVPQRAGRVTDTQYF
>TRBV5-5|-|-|TRBJ1-2
TGTGCCAGCAGCTTCTGGGACATCTCAGGCTACACCTTC
CASSFWDISGYTF
>TRBV4-3|-|TRBD2|TRBJ2-6
TGCGCCAGCAGCTCGCGGGAGGGGACTGGGGCCAACGTCCTGACTTTC
CASSSREGTGANVLTF
>TRBV6-5|-|-|TRBJ1-4
TGTGCCAGCAGTCAGCTAGACAGCCGTAATGAAAAACTGTTTTTT
CASSQLDSRNEKLFF
>TRBV6-2/TRBV6-3|-|-|TRBJ1-5
TGTGCCAGCAGCTCAGGGGTGCAACAGCCCCAGCATTTT
CASSSGVQQPQHF
>TRBV7-9|-|-|TRBJ2-3
TGTGCCAGCAGGCCAACCAGTACAGATACGCAGTATTTT
CASRPTSTDTQYF
>TRBV11-2|few|TRBD1|TRBJ1-4
TGTGCCAGCAGCCAGGGGGTCCAGGGTCAAAATGAAAAACTGTTTTTT
CASSQGVQGQNEKLFF
>TRBV28|-|-|TRBJ1-6
TGTGCCAGTCGGGAGGGGGACTCACCCCTCCACTTT
CASREGDSPLHF
>TRBV21-1|-|-|TRBJ2-3
TGTGCCAGCAGCAATGTCCTAGAAAGAACAGATACGCAGTATTTT
CASSNVLERTDTQYF
>TRBV9|few|TRBD1|TRBJ1-2
TGTGCCAGCAGCGGTAGTAAGGGGGCTTATGGCTACACCTTC
CASSGSKGAYGYTF
>TRBV7-2|-|TRBD1|TRBJ1-1
TGTGCCAGCAGCACACACAGGGGGCGGTTATGGTCTGAAGCTTTCTTT
CASSTHRGRLWSEAFF
>TRBV10-1|-|TRBD1|TRBJ2-2
TGCGCCAGCTCTAAAACAGGGGGGTTCCCTGCGAACACCGGGGAGCTGTTTTTT
CASSKTGGFPANTGELFF
>TRBV25-1|-|TRBD1|TRBJ1-2
TGTGCCAGCAGTCAAACGGGGACAGGATTTAACTATGGCTACACCTTC
CASSQTGTGFNYGYTF
>TRBV6-2/TRBV6-3|-|TRBD2|TRBJ2-1
TGTGCCAGCAGTTCTCTAGCGGGACCAACCTACAATGAGCAGTTCTTC
CASSSLAGPTYNEQFF
>TRBV10-3|-|TRBD2|TRBJ2-3
TGTGCCATCACTGAAACTAGCGGGATAATATCGCAGTATTTT
CAITETSGIISQYF
>TRBV7-6|-|TRBD1|TRBJ1-3
TGTGCCAGCAGCCGAACTCCGTCACAGGGGCGTGGAAACACCATATATTTT
CASSRTPSQGRGNTIYF
>TRBV11-3|-|TRBD2|TRBJ2-1
TGTGCCAGCAGCCCTGGACTAGCGGGGGGGCATGAGCAGTTCTTC
CASSPGLAGGHEQFF
>TRBV19|-|-|TRBJ1-2
TGTGCCAGTAGTATAGGAGCGGAAGTGGTGAGAAACTATGGCTACACCTTC
CASSIGAEVVRNYGYTF
>TRBV5-4|once|-|TRBJ1-2
TGTGCCAGCAGCTCCGGGGCGGGGGGGAGGTACGGTGGCTACACCTTC
CASSSGAGGRYGGYTF
>TRBV12-5|-|-|TRBJ1-1
TGTGCTAGTGGTTTGTTAGCCACTGAAGCTTTCTTT
CASGLLATEAFF
>TRBV6-1|-|TRBD1|TRBJ1-3
TGTGCCAGCAGTGTTTCGAGGACAGGGCTTGGAAACACCATATATTTT
CASSVSRTGLGNTIYF
>TRBV5-1|-|-|TRBJ1-6
TGCGCCAGCAGCCCGACGGGGGGAGACTATAATTCACCCCTCCACTTT
CASSPTGGDYNSPLHF
>TRBV7-2|-|-|TRBJ2-6
TGTGCCAGCAGCTTCGTAGCGGTCCTCGGTGGGGCCAACGTCCTGACTTTC
CASSFVAVLGGANVLTF
>TRBV6-5|-|-|TRBJ2-1
TGTGCCAGCAGTTCAGGGACTCCCGCTCACAATGAGCAGTTCTTC
CASSSGTPAHNEQFF
>TRBV24-1|-|TRBD1|TRBJ1-5
TGTGCCACCAGTGAGGCGGGACAGGGAGGCAATCAGCCCCAGCATTTT
CATSEAGQGGNQPQHF